A selection of T cell receptor beta chains follows, all from one sample in a study of T cells in Graves' hyperthyroidism and ophthalmopathy. TCRdb used MiXCR to reprocess the multiplex PCR reads, holding one entry per CDR3 protein. The sample gives about 350,000 distinct CDR3 sequences, around 13% of which show up once; around 25% is in the top ten. The sequencing input was blood. Receptor source: a woman aged 25 to 39 with Graves' hyperthyroidism. Each CDR3 is given with its conserved first and last residue. The D gene is left open where the match is weak.

d_gene	j_gene	v_gene	CDR3aa
TRBD1	TRBJ1-4	TRBV7-3	CASSLEDRGHSRKLFF
TRBD1	TRBJ1-6	TRBV7-2	CASSLMGQKNSPLHF
NA	TRBJ2-7	TRBV6-1	CASSVSASSYEQYF
NA	TRBJ1-6	TRBV28	CASSPGTLNSPLHF
TRBD1	TRBJ2-5	TRBV3-1	CASGGQGQETQYF
NA	TRBJ1-2	TRBV5-1	CASSFLAAPADGYTF
TRBD1	TRBJ1-1	TRBV19	CASSPGRDRELDTEAFF
TRBD1	TRBJ1-6	TRBV7-2	CASSRGQGVGSPLHF
TRBD2	TRBJ2-1	TRBV30	CAWIPRRGRLAGGRGNEQFF
TRBD1	TRBJ1-2	TRBV5-4	CASSLERGQGYNYGYTF
NA	TRBJ1-1	TRBV6-2/TRBV6-3	CASTTDLNTEAFF
NA	TRBJ1-5	TRBV20-1	CSAGSDTGYGQPQHF
TRBD2	TRBJ2-7	TRBV6-1	CAHNPWAGGTYEQYF
NA	TRBJ2-7	TRBV18	CASSPSPTGMQYF
NA	TRBJ2-1	TRBV19	CATRRGSENEQFF
TRBD1	TRBJ2-2	TRBV15	CATDQGTGVNTGELFF
NA	TRBJ1-1	TRBV12-3/TRBV12-4	CASSIQTGPNTEAFF
TRBD2	TRBJ2-1	TRBV20-1	CSARDPGLGGDEQFF
NA	TRBJ2-3	TRBV29-1	CSVFRDRSDTQYF
NA	TRBJ2-5	TRBV5-6	CASSLWQPSLETQYF
TRBD2	TRBJ2-1	TRBV2	CASNWRTSGYRSSYNEQFF
NA	TRBJ2-2	TRBV2	CASTRGTNTGELFF
NA	TRBJ2-5	TRBV27	CASTPNPPVKETQYF
NA	TRBJ2-1	TRBV7-9	CASSQTNEQFF
TRBD2	TRBJ2-3	TRBV5-1	CASNWTSGRARDTQYF
NA	TRBJ2-7	TRBV12-3/TRBV12-4	CASARGYEQYF
TRBD2	TRBJ2-1	TRBV5-6	CASSLGGRSSGEQFF
TRBD1	TRBJ2-3	TRBV29-1	CSAPGTGLKDTQYF
NA	TRBJ2-5	TRBV7-2	CASSSQAGQETQYF
TRBD1	TRBJ2-3	TRBV6-1	CASRSEQGAADTQYF
NA	TRBJ2-3	TRBV3-1	CASSQDSVTDTQYF
NA	TRBJ1-1	TRBV28	CASRPGQIRAAFF
NA	TRBJ2-2	TRBV28	CASRELGTNTGELFF
TRBD1	TRBJ2-7	TRBV28	CASDNPRQGDTTYEQYF
TRBD1	TRBJ2-2	TRBV5-8	CASRATGTEKTGELFF
NA	TRBJ2-7	TRBV7-9	CASSSEAHHYEQYF
NA	TRBJ2-3	TRBV12-3/TRBV12-4	CASQGGGGDTQYF